The subject of this entry is one TCR beta chain. Its antigen is not known. PBMC were sourced from healthy-donor buffy coats. This record belongs to a study of human CD8 memory T cell subsets. The CDR3 is 17 amino acids. The germline V gene encodes CDR1 MNHEY and CDR2 SVGEGT. UMI-labeled 5' RACE yielded the TCR beta libraries. Authors' methods: Each TCR beta library held between roughly 2,900 and 18,000 functional CDR3 beta clonotypes. TCRdb reprocessed the 5' RACE reads and keeps a single row for each CDR3 protein, giving no DNA. The V and J calls follow TCRdb's processing rather than the paper's. The sample includes over 4,000 distinct CDR3 sequences. Study results and limitations: In this study, sequencing was restricted to T cell receptor beta chains only.

The sample consisted of CD8+ T cells from PBMCs. The genes are TRBV6-2 or TRBV6-3 and TRBJ2-1; TCRdb's D call of TRBD1 is untestable without DNA. This clonotype was obtained from a human donor in good health. The CDR3 sequence is CASSYWGQKRGYNEQFF.